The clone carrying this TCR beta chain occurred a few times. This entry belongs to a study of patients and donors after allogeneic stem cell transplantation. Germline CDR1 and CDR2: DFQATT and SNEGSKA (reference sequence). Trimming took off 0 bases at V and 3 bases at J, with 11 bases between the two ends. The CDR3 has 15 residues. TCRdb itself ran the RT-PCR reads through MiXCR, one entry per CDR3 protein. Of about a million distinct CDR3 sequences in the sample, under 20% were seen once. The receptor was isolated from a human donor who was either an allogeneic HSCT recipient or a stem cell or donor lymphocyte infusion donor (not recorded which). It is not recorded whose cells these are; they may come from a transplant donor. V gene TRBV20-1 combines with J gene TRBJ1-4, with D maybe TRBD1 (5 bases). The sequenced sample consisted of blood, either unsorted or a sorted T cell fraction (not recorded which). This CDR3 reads CSARDPRQSNEKLFF. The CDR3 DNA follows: TGCAGTGCTAGAGATCCGAGACAGTCTAATGAAAAACTGTTTTTT.